Below, 13 T cell receptor beta chains from the same sample are listed, as sequenced in a study of cytomegalovirus exposure and HLA in healthy donors. Only in-frame clones appear in the TCRdb table, and some are missing; sequencing was by immunoSEQ multiplex PCR. The sample lists about 130,000 clones, 75% to 90% occurring once. The specimen was PBMCs. Receptors originate from a woman aged 18-35 years in good health and CMV-seronegative.

The chain uses TRBV10-2 and TRBJ1-5; D ambiguous. The CDR3 loop spans 13 amino acids. Germline V CDR1 and CDR2: WSHSY, SAAADI. Trimming cost V 4 bases and J 0 bases, with 4 bases left between them. CDR3 region: CASSVGSNQPQHF. DNA of the CDR3: TGCGCCAGCAGTGTCGGTAGCAATCAGCCCCAGCATTTT.

This clone was found once. V usage is TRBV5-4 and J usage is TRBJ2-1; TRBD2 agrees at 9 bases. Germline values: CDR1 SGHNT, CDR2 YYREEE (reference sequence). The ends lost 3 bases at V and 2 bases at J; junction bases unmatched: 6. The length of the CDR3 is 16 residues. The CDR3 loop reads CASSSASGRPYNEQFF. CDR3 DNA sequence: TGTGCCAGCAGCTCGGCCAGCGGGAGGCCCTACAATGAGCAGTTCTTC.

This clone was found once. The rearrangement links TRBV28 to TRBJ2-4; 7 bases align to TRBD1. The CDR3 runs to 14 residues. V dropped 3 bases and J dropped 11; count of bases not matched to a gene: 10. Germline CDR1 and CDR2: MDHEN and SYDVKM. CDR3 loop: CASSFRTGEPVQYF. The CDR3 DNA sequence: TGTGCCAGCAGTTTTCGCACAGGGGAACCCGTTCAGTACTTC.

The V call is TRBV28, the J call TRBJ2-5, with a tentative D call TRBD2 (7 bases). Looked up from germline, CDR1 is MDHEN and CDR2 is SYDVKM. The ends were cut back, 3 bases at V and 6 bases at J, with 23 bases in the middle. The CDR3 covers 17 residues. DNA for the CDR3: TGTGCCAGCAGTTTGGGGGGGCCCTTCTCGGAAGTGAAGACCCAGTACTTC. Its protein is CASSLGGPFSEVKTQYF. Combining the CDR3 with reference TRBV28 and TRBJ2-5 gives the whole variable domain DVKVTQSSRYLVKRTGEKVFLECVQDMDHENMFWYRQDPGLGLRLIYFSYDVKMKEKGDIPEGYSVSREKKERFSLILESASTNQTSMYLCASSLGGPFSEVKTQYFGPGTRLLVL.

The count of this clone is one. The chain couples TRBV27 to TRBJ1-4, with D hard to call. Per the germline V gene, CDR1 is MNHEY and CDR2 is SMNVEV (reference sequence). V lost 4 bases and J 5 bases, leaving 11 bases between the germline ends. The CDR3 has 14 residues. CDR3 sequence: CASSSQNSNEKLFF. In nucleotides, the CDR3 is TGTGCCAGCAGTTCCCAGAATTCCAATGAAAAACTGTTTTTT.

This chain connects TRBV4-1 to TRBJ2-1; tentative D call: TRBD1 (6 bases). CDR3 size: 16 residues. The V gene's germline CDR1 is MGHRA and CDR2 YSYEKL. Trimming stripped 4 bases from V and 2 bases from J, with 15 bases between. The CDR3 sequence: CASSRMRGTTYNEQFF. DNA of the CDR3: TGCGCCAGCAGCCGAATGAGGGGGACAACCTACAATGAGCAGTTCTTC.

The chain has TRBV7-3 and TRBJ2-3; a possible D gene is TRBD2 (6 bases). The CDR3 consists of 14 residues. Trimming left V 4 bases short and J 6 bases short, with 14 bases between. Germline-derived CDR1 and CDR2 are SGHTA and FQGTGA. The DNA for the CDR3 is TGTGCCAGCAGCTCTTACAAGGGACTCGATACGCAGTATTTT. It encodes CASSSYKGLDTQYF.

This chain connects TRBV12-5 to TRBJ2-4, with 14 nucleotides matching TRBD2. Germline V lookup: CDR1 LGHNT, CDR2 FRNRAP. The CDR3 totals 18 residues. The V and J ends lost 3 bases and 5 bases, in that order; junction bases with no gene match: 9. This CDR3 is CASGFPQRLAGGENIQYF. The CDR3 DNA reads TGTGCTAGTGGTTTCCCCCAGCGACTAGCGGGAGGGGAAAACATTCAGTACTTC.

This clone has more than one count but fewer than ten. The gene calls are TRBV29-1 and TRBJ1-2; 9 bases agree with TRBD1. V gave up 0 bases and J gave up 11 bases; unmatched junction bases: 7. The CDR3 length is 13 residues. Looked up from germline, CDR1 is SQVTM and CDR2 is ANQGSEA. This CDR3 reads CSVEDTGTGLYTF. The CDR3 DNA is TGCAGCGTTGAAGACACCGGGACAGGGCTTTACACCTTC.

Points on this clone: The junction shows a germline mismatch at one end, possibly a read error. The CDR3 protein is CASSLSGRALHEQFF. CDR3 coding DNA: TGTGCCAGTAGCTTAAGCGGGAGGGCCCTTCATGAGCAGTTCTTC. This chain joins TRBV7-9 and TRBJ2-1; 10 bases match TRBD2. The germline V gene has CDR1 SEHNR and CDR2 FQNEAQ (reference sequence). This CDR3 spans 15 amino acids.

CDR3 region: CASRQGAHYGYTF. For the CDR3, the DNA is TGTGCCAGCAGGCAGGGGGCTCACTATGGCTACACCTTC. This chain connects TRBV6-1 to TRBJ1-2, with 8 nucleotides matching TRBD1. The CDR3 extends over 13 amino acids. Germline V CDR1 and CDR2: MNHNS, SASEGT. Losses at the gene ends were 6 bases for V and 3 bases for J; bases not matched to a gene: 3.

The CDR3 loop is CASSLGLAGPYEQYF. In DNA form, the CDR3 reads TGCGCCAGCAGCTTGGGACTAGCGGGACCCTACGAGCAGTACTTC. The rearrangement joins TRBV5-1 to TRBJ2-7, with 11 bases identical to TRBD2. Germline loops: CDR1 SGHRS, CDR2 YFSETQ. The CDR3 consists of 15 residues. V trimming: 0 bases; J trimming: 2 bases; junction bases outside the gene matches: 1. The variable domain in full, with the rest retrieved from reference TRBV5-1 and TRBJ2-7, is KAGVTQTPRYLIKTRGQQVTLSCSPISGHRSVSWYQQTPGQGLQFLFEYFSETQRNKGNFPGRFSGRQFSNSRSEMNVSTLELGDSALYLCASSLGLAGPYEQYFGPGTRLTVT.

The chain joins TRBV15 to TRBJ2-7; 7 bases agree with TRBD1. Losses at the gene ends were 2 bases for V and 0 bases for J; bases not matched to a gene: 4. Germline CDR1 and CDR2: LNHNV and YYDKDF (reference sequence). The CDR3 is 15 amino acids. The DNA of the CDR3 is TGTGCCACCAGCAGACCCCGGGACAGCTCCTACGAGCAGTACTTC. Amino acids: CATSRPRDSSYEQYF.